Listed below are T cell receptor beta chains from one sample, sequenced in a study of shared clonotypes between healthy human individuals. The assay was immunoSEQ multiplex PCR, and TCRdb's table has in-frame clones only and misses some. The data show roughly 2.1 million clones, about 93% seen once. Material for sequencing was naive CD8+ T cells from PBMCs. These receptors were obtained from a man aged 18 to 29 in good health. Some clones in this sample may be carry-over from other donors' samples. The CDR3 runs from the conserved cysteine through the conserved F or W. Fields, in order: clone size, V gene, J gene, D gene, CDR3 DNA, CDR3 protein. D genes are given only for firm matches. Clone sizes are given selectively: once, few, many, or a class where the clone is expanded.

>few|TRBV2|TRBJ2-7|NA
TGTGCCAGCAGTGAGGGGCGGGGTAGCTCCTACGAGCAGTACTTC
CASSEGRGSSYEQYF
>NA|TRBV25-1|TRBJ2-1|NA
TGTGCCAGTAAAGACGGTGAGCAGTTCTTC
CASKDGEQFF
>NA|TRBV28|TRBJ2-7|TRBD2
TGTGCCAGCAGTGAGGCGGGGGGCGGGTTGACTCCACTCCTACGAGAGCAGTACTTC
CASSEAGGGLTPLLREQYF
>NA|TRBV11-2|TRBJ2-1|TRBD2
TGTGCCAGCAGCCCGACTAGCGGAGCCTACAATGAGCAGTTCTTC
CASSPTSGAYNEQFF
>NA|TRBV6-6|TRBJ2-7|NA
TGTGCCTCTAGTCGGGAGCAGTACTTC
CASSREQYF
>few|TRBV7-9|TRBJ2-7|NA
TGTGCCAGCAGCCAAACGGGACTCCCGAGCTCCTACGAGCAGTACTTC
CASSQTGLPSSYEQYF
>NA|TRBV27|TRBJ2-7|TRBD2
TGTGCCAGCAGTCCGGGACTAGCGGGCTACGAGCAGTACTTC
CASSPGLAGYEQYF
>NA|TRBV7-6|TRBJ2-3|NA
TGTGCCAGCAGCTTAGCCGTTAGCGCTAGCACAGATACGCAGTATTTT
CASSLAVSASTDTQYF
>NA|TRBV27|TRBJ2-1|TRBD1
TGTGCCAGCAGAGAGGGGGCGATGTACAATGAGCAGTTCTTC
CASREGAMYNEQFF
>NA|TRBV4-1|TRBJ1-1|NA
TGCGCCAGCACCAACGACGAAGGAAGGGTGATTAACACTGAAGCTTTCTTT
CASTNDEGRVINTEAFF
>NA|TRBV10-1|TRBJ2-1|NA
TGCGCCAGCAGTGAGTCGACGGGCCACTCCTACAATGAGCAGTTCTTC
CASSESTGHSYNEQFF
>NA|TRBV4-1|TRBJ1-5|NA
TGCGCCAGCAGCCAGGAGGGGGTGAGGTTGGATCAGCCCCAGCATTTT
CASSQEGVRLDQPQHF
>NA|TRBV7-9|TRBJ2-1|NA
TGTGCCAGCAGCTTAGCGCCGGGTGTCGTTTACAATGAGCAGTTCTTC
CASSLAPGVVYNEQFF
>NA|TRBV6-5|TRBJ2-5|TRBD2
TGTGCCAGCAGCTCCCGGGGTTTGGGAGGGGAGACCCAGTACTTC
CASSSRGLGGETQYF
>NA|TRBV18|TRBJ2-5|NA
TGTGCCAGCTCACCACCAGAGGTCCGGTCAGAGACCCAGTACTTC
CASSPPEVRSETQYF
>NA|TRBV28|TRBJ2-7|NA
TGTGCCAGCAGTCCTCAGCGGAGACCCAGCTACGAGCAGTACTTC
CASSPQRRPSYEQYF
>NA|TRBV10-1|TRBJ2-5|TRBD1
TGCGCCAGCAGTCTGGGACAGGGGAGGGGCGGAGAGACCCAGTACTTC
CASSLGQGRGGETQYF
>NA|TRBV5-4|TRBJ2-5|NA
TGTGCCAGCAGCTTGAACAGAGGGAAGACCCAGTACTTC
CASSLNRGKTQYF
>NA|TRBV5-4|TRBJ2-7|NA
TGTGCCAGCAGCTCCTCCCCCGGCCCTCCCCACGAGCAGTACTTC
CASSSSPGPPHEQYF
>NA|TRBV9|TRBJ2-5|NA
TGTGCCAGCAGCGCCCGGGGAGGGGGCGTCGGAGAGACCCAGTACTTC
CASSARGGGVGETQYF
>NA|TRBV28|TRBJ2-7|NA
TGTGCCAGCAGTTTCGGCTCCTACGAGCAGTACTTC
CASSFGSYEQYF
>NA|TRBV19|TRBJ2-3|NA
TGTGCCAGTAGTATAGCTAGCACGGGCGCAGATACGCAGTATTTT
CASSIASTGADTQYF
>NA|TRBV9|TRBJ2-5|NA
TGTGCCAGCAGCGTAGCGGGTAGTAGGTTGGAGACCCAGTACTTC
CASSVAGSRLETQYF
>once|TRBV29-1|TRBJ2-4|NA
TGCAGCGCCTTGGACAGTATGGACATTCAGTACTTC
CSALDSMDIQYF
>NA|TRBV18|TRBJ1-3|NA
TGTGCCAGCTCACCAGGAATCTATGCCTACTCTGGAAACACCATATATTTT
CASSPGIYAYSGNTIYF
>once|TRBV2|TRBJ1-5|TRBD1
TGTGCCAGCAGTCTTTACCGACAGGGGAATCAGCCCCAGCATTTT
CASSLYRQGNQPQHF
>NA|TRBV7-2|TRBJ1-1|NA
TGTGCCAGCAGCCTCGGACGGATGAACACTGAAGCTTTCTTT
CASSLGRMNTEAFF
>NA|TRBV27|TRBJ2-2|NA
TGTGCCAGCACCAAGAAGAACACCGGGGAGCTGTTTTTT
CASTKKNTGELFF
>NA|TRBV5-4|TRBJ2-7|TRBD1
TGTGCCAGCAGCTTGCCGGGACAGGGGAACTCCTACGAGCAGTACTTC
CASSLPGQGNSYEQYF
>few|TRBV4-1|TRBJ1-5|NA
TGCGCCAGCAGCCCGAGGGGTGTGAATCAGCCCCAGCATTTT
CASSPRGVNQPQHF
>NA|TRBV4-1|TRBJ2-3|NA
TGCGCCAGCAGTCAAACCTGGGGTAGCACAGATACGCAGTATTTT
CASSQTWGSTDTQYF
>NA|TRBV5-1|TRBJ2-3|TRBD1
TGCGCCAGCAGCCCCGACCTTATCTGGACAGGGGGCGGAACAGATACGCAGTATTTT
CASSPDLIWTGGGTDTQYF
>NA|TRBV7-8|TRBJ2-3|NA
TGTGCCAGCAGCTTAGAACGATTTAGTAACACAGATACGCAGTATTTT
CASSLERFSNTDTQYF
>NA|TRBV21-1|TRBJ2-7|NA
TGTGCCAGCAGCAATCTGCCGGGACCCCGGCTTTACGAGCAGTACTTC
CASSNLPGPRLYEQYF
>NA|TRBV7-9|TRBJ2-7|NA
TGTGCCAGCAGCGGAGGTGGGTCCTACGAGCAGTACTTC
CASSGGGSYEQYF
>NA|TRBV7-8|TRBJ2-3|TRBD1
TGTGCCAGCAGCTACCCTAGGACAGGGGCTGTCTCAGATACGCAGTATTTT
CASSYPRTGAVSDTQYF
>NA|TRBV27|TRBJ2-1|TRBD1
TGTGCCAGCAGTGCGGACAGGAGCTCCTACAATGAGCAGTTCTTC
CASSADRSSYNEQFF
>NA|TRBV14|TRBJ2-7|TRBD1
TGTGCCAGCAGCCCCCGACAGGGTTTTAGGAGCGAGCAGTACTTC
CASSPRQGFRSEQYF
>NA|TRBV2|TRBJ1-1|NA
TGTGCCAGCGGTGGAGGCAGGCACACTGAAGCTTTCTTT
CASGGGRHTEAFF
>NA|TRBV7-9|TRBJ2-7|NA
TGTGCCAGCAGCTTAGATTCAGGGACTTACGAGCAGTACTTC
CASSLDSGTYEQYF
>NA|TRBV28|TRBJ2-1|NA
TGTGCCAGCAGTTTTATAGCGGCCGGGGGTGAGCAGTTCTTC
CASSFIAAGGEQFF
>NA|TRBV4-3|TRBJ2-2|TRBD1
TGCGCCAGCAGCCAAGGCCCTAGCCCGGGACAGCTCACCGGGGAGCTGTTTTTT
CASSQGPSPGQLTGELFF
>NA|TRBV6-1|TRBJ2-6|TRBD1
TGTGCCAGCAGGGAAACCGGGACAGTCTCAGCGGGGGCCAACGTCCTGACTTTC
CASRETGTVSAGANVLTF
>NA|TRBV27|TRBJ2-3|NA
TGTGCCAGCAGTTTAGGGGCTATCCCCTTCACAGATACGCAGTATTTT
CASSLGAIPFTDTQYF
>NA|TRBV4-1|TRBJ2-1|NA
TGCGCCAGCAGCCAAGATTTCGGGAGATACTCCTACAATGAGCAGTTCTTC
CASSQDFGRYSYNEQFF
>once|TRBV28|TRBJ2-3|TRBD2
TGTGCCAGCGGAAGTCCGGGACTAGCGTCATCGGCAGATACGCAGTATTTT
CASGSPGLASSADTQYF
>NA|TRBV9|TRBJ1-2|NA
TGTGCCAGCAGCGCGGGGGATGGCTACACCTTC
CASSAGDGYTF
>NA|TRBV28|TRBJ1-3|NA
TGTGCCAGCAGTTTTATCGGGGCCTCTGGAAACACCATATATTTT
CASSFIGASGNTIYF
>NA|TRBV19|TRBJ2-5|TRBD1
TGTGCCAGTAGTAGAGACAGGGTAGGCCAAGAGACCCAGTACTTC
CASSRDRVGQETQYF
>NA|TRBV27|TRBJ2-1|NA
TGTGCCAGCAGTTTTTCCCCGACTAGTGAGCAGTTCTTC
CASSFSPTSEQFF